This T cell receptor (beta chain) was captured by sequencing in a study of human T cells and chemical hapten exposure. TCRdb re-called the RACE reads with MiXCR, one entry per CDR3 protein. The profile covers tens of thousands of distinct CDR3 sequences, with approximately 9.5% appearing a single time and 14% taken by the ten largest. Sample time point: patch test 2, 6 weeks after DPC sensitization. Indicated treatment: therapeutic diphenylcyclopropenone sensitization with weekly scalp DPC. The starting material, unfractionated whole blood, was used for total RNA extraction. This clonotype has more than one count but fewer than ten. Germline CDR1 is SQVTM and CDR2 is ANQGSEA. This CDR3 comprises 13 residues. Trimming left V 6 bases short and J 3 bases short, with 15 bases between.

The sequenced sample was whole blood, obtained in connection with sensitization to the hapten diphenylcyclopropenone (DPC). V and J are TRBV29-1 and TRBJ2-7; D might be TRBD2 (6 bases). The origin of this receptor is a woman aged 25 to 39 with alopecia areata. Some clones in this sample may be carry-over from other donors' samples. The CDR3 spells CSVSGTGSYEQYF. CDR3 nucleotides: TGCAGCGTGTCCGGGACTGGAAGCTACGAGCAGTACTTC.